These 3 T cell receptor beta chains share one sample of origin, sequenced in a study of shared clonotypes between healthy human individuals. Assay: immunoSEQ multiplex PCR; the TCRdb copy retains only in-frame clones and omits some. This table has around 2.1 million clones, under 97% appearing once. Source material: naive CD4+ T cells sorted from blood. Subset specified: CD45RA+ positively selected. Receptor source: a man between 18 and 29 years old in good health.

V is TRBV5-1 and J is TRBJ1-4; D possibly corresponds to TRBD1 (5 bases). V was trimmed by 10 bases and J by 0 bases, leaving 22 bases between them. Per germline, CDR1 SGHRS and CDR2 YFSETQ. This CDR3 is built from 17 residues. CDR3 DNA: TGCGCCCGCCAGGGAATAGGCGTCACTGCAACTAATGAAAAACTGTTTTTT. This sequence encodes CARQGIGVTATNEKLFF.

This chain joins TRBV11-3 and TRBJ2-1; the match to TRBD2 covers 10 bases. J was trimmed by 1 base and V by 5 bases; bases with no gene match: 14. The CDR3 has 19 residues. Germline lookup yields CDR1 SGHNT and CDR2 YENEEA. This CDR3 is CASSPGWASGSGSYNEQFF. The CDR3 coding sequence is TGTGCCAGCAGCCCCGGATGGGCTAGCGGGAGTGGTTCCTACAATGAGCAGTTCTTC.

This chain joins TRBV4-3 and TRBJ2-6; D unresolved. The CDR3 totals 19 residues. Germline loops: CDR1 LGHNA, CDR2 YSLEER. The V end was cut by 0 bases, the J end by 1 base, with 16 bases between. The CDR3 DNA sequence: TGCGCCAGCAGCCAAGATCGAGCCACGATTAAATCTGGGGCCAACGTCCTGACTTTC. Protein sequence: CASSQDRATIKSGANVLTF.